A selection of T cell receptor beta chains follows, all from one sample in a study of CD8+ T cells in alopecia areata. Profiling relied on immunoSEQ multiplex PCR, and the TCRdb table lists in-frame clones only, not all of them. The table has approximately 200,000 clones, roughly three fifths seen once. This specimen was CD4+ T cells sorted from blood, taken at week 4, from a patient treated with tofacitinib. These receptor sequences come from a human donor with alopecia areata. Both conserved end residues are part of each CDR3. Fields, in order: CDR3 DNA, CDR3 protein, V gene, clone size, D gene, J gene. The D gene is left open where the match is weak. Clone size is shown for a subset of rows, as once, few, many or a class of expanded clone.

CDR3nt: TGTGCCATCAGTGAGTTTTGGGGGGGGCAGTTCTTC
CDR3aa: CAISEFWGGQFF
v_gene: TRBV10-3
abundance: once
d_gene: TRBD2
j_gene: TRBJ2-1

CDR3nt: TGTGCCACCAGCACAAACAGGGGTTCGGGTGAAAAACTGTTTTTT
CDR3aa: CATSTNRGSGEKLFF
v_gene: TRBV15
abundance: .
d_gene: TRBD1
j_gene: TRBJ1-4

CDR3nt: TGTGCCAGCAGCTTTAGCGGGAGAGAGACCCAGTACTTC
CDR3aa: CASSFSGRETQYF
v_gene: TRBV7-2
abundance: .
d_gene: TRBD2
j_gene: TRBJ2-5

CDR3nt: TGCGCCAGCAGTCAATCGCCCCGAGGACAGCCCCGGAACACTGAAGCTTTCTTT
CDR3aa: CASSQSPRGQPRNTEAFF
v_gene: TRBV23-1
abundance: few
d_gene: .
j_gene: TRBJ1-1

CDR3nt: TGTGCCAGCAGCTTGGAGACAGATACGCAGTATTTT
CDR3aa: CASSLETDTQYF
v_gene: TRBV2
abundance: .
d_gene: .
j_gene: TRBJ2-3

CDR3nt: TGTGCCAGCAGTTATCGGGGTTCCTACGAGCAGTACTTC
CDR3aa: CASSYRGSYEQYF
v_gene: TRBV6-5
abundance: few
d_gene: .
j_gene: TRBJ2-7

CDR3nt: TGTGCCTGGAGCCCCAGGGACACTGAAGCTTTCTTT
CDR3aa: CAWSPRDTEAFF
v_gene: TRBV30
abundance: .
d_gene: .
j_gene: TRBJ1-1

CDR3nt: TGTGCCTGGAGGGCCCCGGACTTCACCTACAATGAGCAGTTCTTC
CDR3aa: CAWRAPDFTYNEQFF
v_gene: TRBV30
abundance: .
d_gene: .
j_gene: TRBJ2-1

CDR3nt: TGTGCCAGCAGTAACAACTACGAGCAGTACTTC
CDR3aa: CASSNNYEQYF
v_gene: TRBV6-5
abundance: once
d_gene: .
j_gene: TRBJ2-7

CDR3nt: TGTGCCAGCAGCAAAGATATAGGCCAACCCTCTGGAAACACCATATATTTT
CDR3aa: CASSKDIGQPSGNTIYF
v_gene: TRBV21-1
abundance: few
d_gene: .
j_gene: TRBJ1-3

CDR3nt: TGTGCCTGGAGTGGTAGCGGTGAGCAGTTCTTC
CDR3aa: CAWSGSGEQFF
v_gene: TRBV30
abundance: once
d_gene: .
j_gene: TRBJ2-1

CDR3nt: TGTGCCGAGCGGGGGGAGGCCACTGAAGCTTTCTTT
CDR3aa: CAERGEATEAFF
v_gene: TRBV30
abundance: .
d_gene: .
j_gene: TRBJ1-1

CDR3nt: TGTGCCAGCAGCGTAGGGGGTAGGTGGGGATCTGAGCAGTTCTTC
CDR3aa: CASSVGGRWGSEQFF
v_gene: TRBV9
abundance: .
d_gene: .
j_gene: TRBJ2-1

CDR3nt: TGTGCCAGCAGCTTCGGGGGCTCGCGGGAGCAGTACTTC
CDR3aa: CASSFGGSREQYF
v_gene: TRBV11-3
abundance: .
d_gene: .
j_gene: TRBJ2-7

CDR3nt: TGCGCCAGCAGCCAAGGGAGGGGGGCCCAGCATTTT
CDR3aa: CASSQGRGAQHF
v_gene: TRBV4-3
abundance: .
d_gene: .
j_gene: TRBJ1-5

CDR3nt: TGTGCCAGCAGTCCCCCGGGCGAGAACTATGGCTACACCTTC
CDR3aa: CASSPPGENYGYTF
v_gene: TRBV25-1
abundance: .
d_gene: .
j_gene: TRBJ1-2

CDR3nt: TGTGCCAGCAGTAACTCCGGGACTAGCAGAACCTACGAGCAGTACTTC
CDR3aa: CASSNSGTSRTYEQYF
v_gene: TRBV6-5
abundance: few
d_gene: TRBD2
j_gene: TRBJ2-7

CDR3nt: TGCGCCAGCAGCTTGGAGGGAGTGGGCGCTTTCTTT
CDR3aa: CASSLEGVGAFF
v_gene: TRBV5-1
abundance: .
d_gene: .
j_gene: TRBJ1-1

CDR3nt: TGTGCCAGCAGTGAAAGGGAACCGCCCTACGAGCAGTACTTC
CDR3aa: CASSEREPPYEQYF
v_gene: TRBV2
abundance: .
d_gene: .
j_gene: TRBJ2-7

CDR3nt: TGTGCCAGCAGCTTAGCGACCGAAAATAATGAGCAGTTCTTC
CDR3aa: CASSLATENNEQFF
v_gene: TRBV7-2
abundance: few
d_gene: .
j_gene: TRBJ2-1

CDR3nt: TGTGCCAGCAGCTTAGCGATGGGTCTAGGTTTCGAGCAGTACTTC
CDR3aa: CASSLAMGLGFEQYF
v_gene: TRBV7-6
abundance: .
d_gene: .
j_gene: TRBJ2-7

CDR3nt: TGTGCCAGCAGTTCCCCCGAAGCGGGGGTGGCCTACGAGCAGTACTTC
CDR3aa: CASSSPEAGVAYEQYF
v_gene: TRBV6-5
abundance: few
d_gene: TRBD2
j_gene: TRBJ2-7

CDR3nt: TGTGCCAGCAGTGATGATCAGCCCCAGCATTTT
CDR3aa: CASSDDQPQHF
v_gene: TRBV2
abundance: .
d_gene: .
j_gene: TRBJ1-5

CDR3nt: TGTGCCTGGGGTACGGACTACGCACGAGACGAGCAGTACTTC
CDR3aa: CAWGTDYARDEQYF
v_gene: TRBV30
abundance: .
d_gene: .
j_gene: TRBJ2-7

CDR3nt: TGCAGCGTTGAAGGACCGGGACTAGCGACAGATACGCAGTATTTT
CDR3aa: CSVEGPGLATDTQYF
v_gene: TRBV29-1
abundance: .
d_gene: TRBD2
j_gene: TRBJ2-3

CDR3nt: TGCAGCGTTGTCGGTCAGAGCTTC
CDR3aa: CSVVGQSF
v_gene: TRBV29-1
abundance: .
d_gene: .
j_gene: TRBJ1-1

CDR3nt: TGTGCCAGCAGTTCGATCAGGGCGGGGAATGAGCAGTTCTTC
CDR3aa: CASSSIRAGNEQFF
v_gene: TRBV27
abundance: few
d_gene: .
j_gene: TRBJ2-1

CDR3nt: TGTGCCTGGAGTCTACAGGGGTTCACTGAAGCTTTCTTT
CDR3aa: CAWSLQGFTEAFF
v_gene: TRBV30
abundance: .
d_gene: TRBD1
j_gene: TRBJ1-1

CDR3nt: TGCAGCGGGGGGGGTTTGAACACTGAAGCTTTCTTT
CDR3aa: CSGGGLNTEAFF
v_gene: TRBV29-1
abundance: .
d_gene: .
j_gene: TRBJ1-1

CDR3nt: TGTGCCAGCAGCGTCGGACTAGCGATTAGCACAGATACGCAGTATTTT
CDR3aa: CASSVGLAISTDTQYF
v_gene: TRBV7-2
abundance: .
d_gene: TRBD2
j_gene: TRBJ2-3

CDR3nt: TGTGCCAGTAGTATAGCACAGAGAACCGGGGAGCTGTTTTTT
CDR3aa: CASSIAQRTGELFF
v_gene: TRBV19
abundance: .
d_gene: .
j_gene: TRBJ2-2

CDR3nt: TGTGCCAGCAGTTCGGACAGGGTGCTTGGAAACACCATATATTTT
CDR3aa: CASSSDRVLGNTIYF
v_gene: TRBV28
abundance: .
d_gene: TRBD1
j_gene: TRBJ1-3

CDR3nt: TGTGCCTGGAACGGCATGTCCAAGGGGGACGGCTACACCTTC
CDR3aa: CAWNGMSKGDGYTF
v_gene: TRBV30
abundance: .
d_gene: .
j_gene: TRBJ1-2

CDR3nt: TGCAGCGTTGTGCGGGCAGGGGGCTATGGCTACACCTTC
CDR3aa: CSVVRAGGYGYTF
v_gene: TRBV29-1
abundance: few
d_gene: TRBD1
j_gene: TRBJ1-2

CDR3nt: TGTGCCAGCAGTTGGAGGGGGTTTAGCGGGAGGGACACCGGGGAGCTGTTTTTT
CDR3aa: CASSWRGFSGRDTGELFF
v_gene: TRBV28
abundance: .
d_gene: TRBD2
j_gene: TRBJ2-2

CDR3nt: TGTGCCAGCAGCCAAGTGAATCGGGGGAACACCGGGGAGCTGTTTTTT
CDR3aa: CASSQVNRGNTGELFF
v_gene: TRBV4-2
abundance: few
d_gene: .
j_gene: TRBJ2-2

CDR3nt: TGTGCCAGTAGTATTACGGTACTAAACACCGGGGAGCTGTTTTTT
CDR3aa: CASSITVLNTGELFF
v_gene: TRBV19
abundance: .
d_gene: .
j_gene: TRBJ2-2

CDR3nt: TGCGCCAGCAGCAGCGGGAACACAGATACGCAGTATTTT
CDR3aa: CASSSGNTDTQYF
v_gene: TRBV10-2
abundance: .
d_gene: TRBD2
j_gene: TRBJ2-3

CDR3nt: TGCGCCAGCAGCTTTACAGGGGCGTACACTGAAGCTTTCTTT
CDR3aa: CASSFTGAYTEAFF
v_gene: TRBV5-1
abundance: .
d_gene: TRBD1
j_gene: TRBJ1-1

CDR3nt: TGCAGCGTTGAAATCCAGGGGAACACCGGGGAGCTGTTTTTT
CDR3aa: CSVEIQGNTGELFF
v_gene: TRBV29-1
abundance: .
d_gene: .
j_gene: TRBJ2-2